The 18 T cell receptor beta chains in this list originate from one sample, sequenced in a study of blood T cell repertoires in COVID-19. Clones were read by immunoSEQ multiplex PCR, and TCRdb kept only the in-frame ones, dropping some. Altogether roughly 72,000 clones are present, 60% to 85% being singletons, with the ten largest covering approximately 5%. Specimen: peripheral blood. The receptor set was obtained from a woman older than 75 with active or convalescent COVID-19.

This clone was recorded once. The rearrangement links TRBV7-9 to TRBJ1-5; D remains ambiguous. V lost 4 bases and J 5 bases, leaving 9 bases between the germline ends. The CDR3 contains 13 residues. Germline V CDR1 and CDR2: SEHNR, FQNEAQ (reference sequence). CDR3: CASSYEGDQPQHF. The CDR3 nucleotides read TGTGCCAGCAGCTATGAAGGAGATCAGCCCCAGCATTTT.

This clone was seen once. The CDR3 spells CASKSGLNTEAFF. The DNA of the CDR3 is TGTGCCAGCAAGAGTGGTTTGAACACTGAAGCTTTCTTT. This sequence joins TRBV28 and TRBJ1-1; D not resolved. The V gene's germline CDR1 is MDHEN and CDR2 SYDVKM. The CDR3 runs to 13 residues. Trimming took off 7 bases at V and 0 bases at J, with 9 bases between the two ends.

This clone was seen a handful of times. Germline and junction disagree at one end, which may indicate a read error. V gene TRBV28 combines with J gene TRBJ1-2; D uncertain. This CDR3 region has 14 residues. Per the germline V gene, CDR1 is MDHEN and CDR2 is SYDVKM. CDR3 nucleotides: TGTGCCAGCAGTTTATTACAGCCTAAATATGGCTACACCTTC. This codes for CASSLLQPKYGYTF.

The chain recombines TRBV27 with TRBJ2-3; perhaps TRBD2 as D (5 bases). This CDR3 comprises 16 residues. Trimming cost V 5 bases and J 3 bases, with 18 bases left between them. Germline CDR1 is MNHEY and CDR2 is SMNVEV (reference sequence). In DNA form, the CDR3 reads TGTGCCAGCAGTCGCCAGGACTGGTATATAACAGATACGCAGTATTTT. This codes for CASSRQDWYITDTQYF.

The genes are TRBV2 and TRBJ1-2; 7 bases match TRBD1. Germline assignment: CDR1 SNHLY and CDR2 FYNNEI. This CDR3 has 17 amino acids. V trimming: 3 bases; J trimming: 3 bases; junction bases outside the gene matches: 13. DNA of the CDR3: TGTGCCAGCAGTGATGATGGCAGGGGGATTTCGGACTATGGCTACACCTTC. It translates to CASSDDGRGISDYGYTF.

The chain recombines TRBV2 with TRBJ1-4; 8 bases line up with TRBD1. This CDR3 is built from 13 residues. V trimming: 6 bases; J trimming: 10 bases; junction bases outside the gene matches: 7. CDR1 and CDR2 from the germline V gene are SNHLY and FYNNEI. The CDR3 reads CASSLTGEGKLFF. CDR3 bases: TGTGCCAGCAGCTTGACAGGGGAAGGAAAACTGTTTTTT.

This chain uses TRBV28 with TRBJ1-2, with unresolved D. The V gene lost 7 bases and the J gene lost 5 bases, with 8 bases spanning the gap. The V gene's germline CDR1 is MDHEN and CDR2 SYDVKM. The CDR3 loop spans 11 amino acids. The CDR3 bases are TGTGCCAGCACTGCGGCGTATGGCTACACCTTC. This encodes CASTAAYGYTF.

V and J are TRBV2 and TRBJ2-5; tentatively, D is TRBD1 (5 bases). This CDR3 region has 12 residues. Trimming removed 9 bases at V and 5 bases at J, with 13 bases between. Germline V CDR1 and CDR2: SNHLY, FYNNEI. CDR3 sequence reads: CARDKGSETQYF. Here the CDR3 DNA reads TGTGCCAGGGACAAGGGTTCCGAGACCCAGTACTTC.

This chain joins TRBV7-9 and TRBJ2-5; tentatively, D is TRBD1 (6 bases). Per germline, CDR1 SEHNR and CDR2 FQNEAQ (reference sequence). The CDR3 is 13 residues long. V shed 6 bases and J shed 4 bases, with 12 bases lying between them. The CDR3 loop reads CASSRRGGETQYF. For the CDR3, the DNA is TGTGCCAGCAGTCGCAGGGGCGGAGAGACCCAGTACTTC.

The chain combines TRBV6-5 with TRBJ2-1; D ambiguous. V lost 7 bases to trimming and J lost 2 bases, with 12 bases between them. CDR3 length: 14 residues. Germline lookup yields CDR1 MNHEY and CDR2 SVGAGI. CDR3 coding DNA: TGTGCCAGCACGGCAGGCCCAACCTACAATGAGCAGTTCTTC. Encoded protein: CASTAGPTYNEQFF.

This rearrangement joins TRBV5-4 to TRBJ2-3, with 10 bases lining up with TRBD2. This CDR3 is built from 17 residues. Looked up from germline, CDR1 is SGHNT and CDR2 is YYREEE (reference sequence). The V gene end was trimmed by 5 bases and the J gene end by 1 base; junction bases not matched to a gene: 10. The CDR3 bases are TGTGCCAGCAGTTCGGGGGTTCTAGCGGGGGGCACAGATACGCAGTATTTT. The encoded protein is CASSSGVLAGGTDTQYF.

The rearrangement links TRBV5-8 to TRBJ1-5, with D possibly being TRBD1 (6 bases). The CDR3 runs 16 residues. V lost 4 bases and J lost 2, with 16 bases in between. Germline assignment: CDR1 SGHTS and CDR2 YDEGEE. CDR3 nucleotides: TGTGCCAGCAGCCCTCCTACAGGGTTAGGCAATCAGCCCCAGCATTTT. Amino acids: CASSPPTGLGNQPQHF.

The genes are TRBV3-1 (or the pseudogene TRBV3-2) and TRBJ1-2; maybe TRBD1 (6 bases). V was pared by 3 bases and J by 7 bases, with 12 bases between. This CDR3 is built from 13 residues. Germline CDR1 is LGHDT and CDR2 is YNNKEL (reference sequence). This CDR3 is CASSQRDIRGYTF. CDR3 DNA: TGTGCCAGCAGCCAGAGGGACATTCGTGGCTACACCTTC.

The chain employs TRBV5-1 and TRBJ2-5; D is unresolved. Trimming took 0 bases from V and 4 from J, leaving 4 bases between them. CDR3 length: 12 amino acids. Germline CDR1 SGHRS, CDR2 YFSETQ. The CDR3 sequence is CASSLAVETQYF. The CDR3, as DNA: TGCGCCAGCAGCTTGGCCGTAGAGACCCAGTACTTC.

CDR3 coding DNA: TGTGCCAGCAGCTTACCGGGTGGGACCCAGTACTTC. Residues: CASSLPGGTQYF. The genes are TRBV5-4 and TRBJ2-5; no firm D call. Trimming stripped 2 bases from V and 7 bases from J, with 9 bases between. CDR1 SGHNT and CDR2 YYREEE come from the germline V gene (reference sequence). The length of the CDR3 is 12 residues.

The chain is built from TRBV7-8 and TRBJ1-3; D is uncertain. The V gene lost 5 bases and the J gene lost 7 bases, with 9 bases spanning the gap. CDR1 is SGHVS, CDR2 FQNEAQ, per germline. The length of the CDR3 is 12 residues. The CDR3 loop is CASSPQRNTIYF. CDR3 sequence (DNA): TGTGCCAGCAGCCCCCAGCGTAACACCATATATTTT. Full variable domain (remainder filled in from reference TRBV7-8 and TRBJ1-3): GAGVSQSPRYKVAKRGQDVALRCDPISGHVSLFWYQQALGQGPEFLTYFQNEAQLDKSGLPSDRFFAERPEGSVSTLKIQRTQQEDSAVYLCASSPQRNTIYFGEGSWLTVV.

The CDR3 nucleotides read TGTGCCATCAGTGAGGACAGAAACTACACCTTC. It translates to CAISEDRNYTF. The V call is TRBV10-3, the J call TRBJ1-2; a weak D match, TRBD1 (5 bases). The CDR3 sequence is 11 residues long. CDR1 and CDR2 from the germline V gene are ENHRY and SYGVKD. V gave up 2 bases and J gave up 10 bases, with 8 bases separating them.

The J gene is TRBJ2-4, the V gene TRBV5-1; 7 positions agree with TRBD2. CDR3 size: 17 residues. Per germline, CDR1 SGHRS and CDR2 YFSETQ. Unmatched junction bases numbered 12, after V lost 4 bases and J lost 2 bases. CDR3 region: CASSQSLSTSPKNIQYF. For the CDR3, the DNA is TGCGCCAGCAGCCAATCACTATCGACTAGCCCCAAAAACATTCAGTACTTC.